This note documents a single T cell receptor beta chain sequence. The antigen remains unidentified. Expressed TCRB transcripts were sequenced, since all the RNA that had been isolated was reverse transcribed. Only in-frame clones appear in the TCRdb table, and some are missing; sequencing was by immunoSEQ multiplex PCR. The sample contains approximately 250,000 clones, over 12% of which appear only once. This sample was taken from a study of beta chain features in type 1 diabetes. Study-wide points: Type 1 diabetes patients had fewer VDJ junction insertions and more deletions.

The CDR3 has 14 residues. After removal of 4 bases from V and 4 bases from J, the junction contained 4 bases not matched to a gene. Germline-derived CDR1 and CDR2 are SGHNT and YYREEE (reference sequence). The receptor was derived from a woman aged 40 to 50 in good health. The specimen was naive CD4+ T cells from blood. The chain employs TRBV5-4 and TRBJ2-5; 10 bases fit TRBD2. The CDR3 nucleotides read TGTGCCAGCAGCCCCGGACTAGCGGTAGAGACCCAGTACTTC. It is translated as CASSPGLAVETQYF.